This TCR beta chain emerged from a study of T cell clonotyping in hematopoietic cell transplantation. Study information: Recipients' pretransplant samples followed cytoreduction. Whole-study findings and limits: Recipient TCR diversity dropped after transplant; expanded clonotypes rose from day 30 to 180. Without cell sorting, CD4 versus CD8 contributions remain unresolved.

CDR1 SGHNT and CDR2 YENEEA come from the germline V gene. V was clipped by 8 bases and J by 3 bases, with 13 bases between them. This CDR3 region has 14 residues. The sample's time point: recipient sample about 28 days before transplant, after cytoreduction. Recipients were bled about 28 days pretransplant and at posttransplant days 30, 100, 180. The assay was immunoSEQ multiplex PCR, and TCRdb's table has in-frame clones only and misses some. The sample lists about 27,000 clones, around 70% occurring once. Comments on this clone: Its cognate antigen is unknown.

The sample consisted of peripheral blood mononuclear cells, taken before stem cell transplant. The gene calls are TRBV11-3 and TRBJ2-2; D may be TRBD1 or TRBD2 (5 bases each). The source is a man between 45 and 60 years old with myelodysplastic syndrome. Some clones in this sample may be carry-over from other donors' samples. The CDR3 is CASGSGHDTGELFF. DNA of the CDR3: TGTGCCAGCGGCTCGGGGCACGACACCGGGGAGCTGTTTTTT.